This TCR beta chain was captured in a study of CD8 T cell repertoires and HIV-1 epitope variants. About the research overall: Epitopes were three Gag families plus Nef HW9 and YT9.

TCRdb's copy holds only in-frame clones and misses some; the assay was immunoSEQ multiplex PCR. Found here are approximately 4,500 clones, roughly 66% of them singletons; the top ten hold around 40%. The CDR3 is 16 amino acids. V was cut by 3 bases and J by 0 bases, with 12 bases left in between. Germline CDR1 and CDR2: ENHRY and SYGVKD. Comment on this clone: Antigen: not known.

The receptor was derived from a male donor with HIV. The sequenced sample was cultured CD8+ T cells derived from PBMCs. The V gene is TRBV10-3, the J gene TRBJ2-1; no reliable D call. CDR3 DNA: TGTGCCATCAGTGAAAAAACCGATAGCTCCTACAATGAGCAGTTCTTC. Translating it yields CAISEKTDSSYNEQFF.